The 23 T cell receptor beta chains given below trace back to one sample, sequenced in a study of human T cells and chemical hapten exposure. TCRdb used MiXCR to reprocess the RACE reads, holding one entry per CDR3 protein. The sample includes fewer than 95,000 distinct CDR3 sequences, over 9.5% of them seen just once. Time point defined: patch test 1, 2 weeks after DPC sensitization. Treatment reported: therapeutic diphenylcyclopropenone sensitization with weekly scalp DPC. Specimen: whole blood, collected in connection with sensitization to the hapten diphenylcyclopropenone (DPC). The receptors shown here come from a man aged 40-49 years with alopecia areata. Some clones in this sample may be carry-over from other donors' samples.

This chain connects TRBV19 to TRBJ2-1; D is unclear. The CDR3 loop spans 13 amino acids. Germline V gives CDR1 LNHDA, CDR2 SQIVND (reference sequence). Trimming stripped 6 bases from V and 2 bases from J, with 8 bases between. CDR3 DNA: TGTGCCAGTAGAAGTAGGGCCTACAATGAGCAGTTCTTC. Protein: CASRSRAYNEQFF.

The J gene is TRBJ2-1, the V gene TRBV27; weak D call: TRBD2 (5 bases). There are 16 residues in the CDR3. Trimming shortened V by 7 bases and J by 4 bases, and 20 bases separated the two germline ends. Per the germline V gene, CDR1 is MNHEY and CDR2 is SMNVEV (reference sequence). The CDR3 spells CASTPRQAAGYNEQFF. The CDR3 DNA follows: TGTGCCAGCACCCCCCGTCAGGCGGCGGGTTACAATGAGCAGTTCTTC.

The chain joins TRBV28 to TRBJ2-7, with D unresolved. V lost 3 bases and J 2 bases, leaving 11 bases between the germline ends. This CDR3 contains 14 residues. Per the germline V gene, CDR1 is MDHEN and CDR2 is SYDVKM. The DNA for the CDR3 is TGTGCCAGCAGTTTGGCAGGCCGAACCTACGAGCAGTACTTC. Residues: CASSLAGRTYEQYF. The variable domain in full, with the rest retrieved from reference TRBV28 and TRBJ2-7, is DVKVTQSSRYLVKRTGEKVFLECVQDMDHENMFWYRQDPGLGLRLIYFSYDVKMKEKGDIPEGYSVSREKKERFSLILESASTNQTSMYLCASSLAGRTYEQYFGPGTRLTVT.

The J gene is TRBJ2-7, the V gene TRBV7-2, with TRBD2 matching 7 bases. The trim removed 3 bases at V and 1 base at J, leaving 6 bases unmatched. CDR1 and CDR2 from the germline V gene are SGHTA and FQGNSA. This CDR3 spans 15 amino acids. The CDR3 bases are TGTGCCAGCAGCTTGAGCGGGACTGGGTCCTACGAGCAGTACGTC. As protein: CASSLSGTGSYEQYV.

This clonotype was observed a few times. The genes are TRBV4-2 and TRBJ1-5; weak D call: TRBD1 (5 bases). Per germline, CDR1 LGHNA and CDR2 YNFKEQ. The CDR3 runs to 16 residues. V lost 3 bases to trimming and J lost 7 bases, with 19 bases between them. Here the CDR3 reads CASSQEFTRVTQPQHF. CDR3 nucleotides: TGTGCCAGCAGCCAGGAATTCACCAGGGTTACCCAGCCCCAGCATTTT.

This clonotype was seen a single time. This sequence joins TRBV7-2 and TRBJ2-3; 12 nucleotides match TRBD2. The trim removed 5 bases at V and 3 bases at J, leaving 12 bases unmatched. Germline values: CDR1 SGHTA, CDR2 FQGNSA. The CDR3 has 18 amino acids. The CDR3 protein is CASSRQGLAGGRTDTQYF. The CDR3 region has the DNA TGTGCCAGCAGCCGTCAGGGTCTAGCGGGAGGGCGAACAGATACGCAGTATTTT.

This clonotype was detected a few times. The V call is TRBV6-1, the J call TRBJ2-3, with TRBD1 matching over 9 bases. This CDR3 spans 14 amino acids. Unmatched junction bases numbered 6, after V lost 6 bases and J lost 5 bases. CDR1 is MNHNS, CDR2 SASEGT, per germline. The CDR3 DNA follows: TGTGCCAGCAGCCGGGACAGGGTTAAAGATACGCAGTATTTT. It translates to CASSRDRVKDTQYF.

This clonotype was seen only a few times. The CDR3 region has the DNA TGTGCCAGCAGCTTAGCCGGGGGGAAAGCTGAAGCTTTCTTT. This gives the protein CASSLAGGKAEAFF. This chain joins TRBV7-9 and TRBJ1-1; possible D gene TRBD1, 5 bases. The length of the CDR3 is 14 residues. CDR1 SEHNR and CDR2 FQNEAQ come from the germline V gene (reference sequence). Trimming shortened V by 0 bases and J by 6 bases, and 11 bases separated the two germline ends.

This clonotype was recorded a few times. This sequence joins TRBV6-5 and TRBJ2-5; D might be TRBD2 (6 bases). Germline loops: CDR1 MNHEY, CDR2 SVGAGI. The ends were cut back, 6 bases at V and 1 base at J, with 12 bases in the middle. This CDR3 spans 14 amino acids. For the CDR3, the DNA is TGTGCCAGCAGCCAATGGGACTCCCAAGAGACCCAGTACTTC. Amino acid sequence: CASSQWDSQETQYF.

This clonotype was detected ten times or more. The V and J genes are TRBV27 and TRBJ2-5; 7 bases agree with TRBD1. Germline V gene data show CDR1 as MNHEY and CDR2 as SMNVEV (reference sequence). The CDR3 is 16 amino acids. The V segment lost 4 bases and the J segment 1 base; nucleotides outside the gene matches: 9. The CDR3 DNA is TGTGCCAGCAGTTCCGGGAACAGGGGTGGCCAAGAGACCCAGTACTTC. Translating gives CASSSGNRGGQETQYF.

This clonotype was counted many times. CDR3 sequence reads: CAISPGSGDQPQHF. In DNA form, the CDR3 reads TGTGCCATCAGTCCGGGCTCAGGGGATCAGCCCCAGCATTTT. This chain connects TRBV10-3 to TRBJ1-5; D perhaps matches TRBD1 (6 bases). Germline V CDR1 and CDR2: ENHRY, SYGVKD. The CDR3 is 14 residues long. V was shortened by 5 bases and J by 5 bases, with 13 bases between the two germline ends.

Only a few counts were recorded for this clonotype. The rearrangement joins TRBV4-3 to TRBJ2-3; unclear D gene. This CDR3 contains 13 residues. Germline CDR1 LGHNA, CDR2 YSLEER. V lost 2 bases, J lost 10 bases, and 13 bases lay in between. This CDR3 is CASSQMPGYAQYF. The CDR3 nucleotides are TGCGCCAGCAGCCAAATGCCTGGGTATGCGCAGTATTTT.

The chain employs TRBV24-1 and TRBJ2-3, with D tentatively TRBD1 or TRBD2 (6 bases each). Trimming stripped 1 base from V and 2 bases from J, with 15 bases between. The CDR3 has 17 residues. Germline V gene sequence: CDR1 KGHDR, CDR2 SFDVKD. This chain's CDR3 is CATSDFSAGEATDTQYF. The CDR3 nucleotides read TGTGCCACCAGTGATTTCTCGGCAGGGGAGGCCACAGATACGCAGTATTTT.

The chain combines TRBV27 with TRBJ2-1; 10 bases are a match to TRBD2. CDR1 is MNHEY and CDR2 is SMNVEV in the germline V gene (reference sequence). V lost 5 bases to trimming and J lost 4 bases; unmatched junction nucleotides: 8. The CDR3 totals 16 residues. The DNA for the CDR3 is TGTGCCAGCAGTGCCTTACGGACTAGCGGTTACAATGAGCAGTTCTTC. This translates into CASSALRTSGYNEQFF.

This clonotype was found a few times. The J gene is TRBJ2-7, the V gene TRBV15, with D possibly called TRBD1 or TRBD2 (6 bases each). The germline V gene encodes CDR1 LNHNV and CDR2 YYDKDF (reference sequence). The length of the CDR3 is 15 residues. The V end was cut by 0 bases, the J end by 3 bases, with 12 bases between. The CDR3 here is CATSREAGDFYEQYF. The DNA of the CDR3 is TGTGCCACCAGCAGAGAGGCAGGGGACTTCTACGAGCAGTACTTC. Together with reference TRBV15 and TRBJ2-7, the CDR3 gives the full variable domain: DAMVIQNPRYQVTQFGKPVTLSCSQTLNHNVMYWYQQKSSQAPKLLFHYYDKDFNNEADTPDNFQSRRPNTSFCFLDIRSPGLGDTAMYLCATSREAGDFYEQYFGPGTRLTVT.

There are a few counts of this clonotype. This chain links TRBV29-1 with TRBJ2-3; no firm D call. The CDR3 is 16 residues long. Deletions cut 4 bases from V and 2 bases from J, with 19 bases between. Per germline, CDR1 SQVTM and CDR2 ANQGSEA. The CDR3 sequence is CSVAFTAAVTTDTQYF. The CDR3 DNA reads as TGCAGCGTTGCGTTTACGGCCGCCGTCACCACAGATACGCAGTATTTT.

This clonotype showed up just a few times. The genes are TRBV11-3 and TRBJ2-7, with 9 nucleotides matching TRBD1. The germline gives CDR1 SGHNT, CDR2 YENEEA. The CDR3 runs 15 residues. Trimming removed 6 bases from V and 2 bases from J; junction bases left unmatched: 8. CDR3 residues: CASSNAGTGTYEQYF. For the CDR3, the DNA is TGTGCCAGCAGTAACGCCGGGACAGGGACCTACGAGCAGTACTTC.

The chain recombines TRBV6-4 with TRBJ2-3; D gene ambiguous. V lost 6 bases to trimming and J lost 0 bases, with 13 bases between them. CDR3 length: 15 amino acids. Germline assignment: CDR1 MRHNA and CDR2 SNTAGT. CDR3 amino acids: CASSETYASTDTQYF. The CDR3 coding sequence is TGTGCCAGCAGCGAAACTTACGCTAGCACAGATACGCAGTATTTT.

This clonotype was counted only a few times. This chain joins TRBV30 and TRBJ2-5, with D tentatively TRBD2 (7 bases). Trimming shortened V by 2 bases and J by 4 bases, and 17 bases separated the two germline ends. The CDR3 loop spans 15 amino acids. Per germline, CDR1 GTSNPN and CDR2 SVGIG (reference sequence). The CDR3 coding sequence is TGTGCCTGGAGTACTCCAGAAGGGGGGGGAGAGACCCAGTACTTC. Translated: CAWSTPEGGGETQYF.

V and J are TRBV5-1 and TRBJ2-1; weak D call: TRBD2 (5 bases). V lost 4 bases, J lost 3 bases, and 11 bases lay in between. This CDR3 is built from 14 residues. Germline CDR1 and CDR2: SGHRS and YFSETQ. The CDR3 reads CASSPDGGYNEQFF. The CDR3 DNA reads as TGCGCCAGCAGCCCCGACGGAGGCTACAATGAGCAGTTCTTC.

The chain joins TRBV6-5 to TRBJ2-2; D is uncertain. Per the germline V gene, CDR1 is MNHEY and CDR2 is SVGAGI. The V and J ends lost 4 bases and 7 bases respectively, with 7 bases between them. The CDR3 is 12 residues long. CDR3 coding DNA: TGTGCCAGCAGTTTGTACGACGGGGAGCTGTTTTTT. Its translation is CASSLYDGELFF.

The chain links TRBV29-1 to TRBJ2-3; D call uncertain. The CDR3 is 13 residues long. The ends were cut back, 2 bases at V and 4 bases at J, with 10 bases in the middle. Per the germline V gene, CDR1 is SQVTM and CDR2 is ANQGSEA. The CDR3 sequence: CSVELRPSDTQYF. CDR3 sequence (DNA): TGCAGCGTTGAATTAAGGCCGTCAGATACGCAGTATTTT.

The chain combines TRBV12-3 or TRBV12-4 with TRBJ2-3; 9 nucleotides agree with TRBD2. The V segment lost 7 bases and the J segment 5 bases; nucleotides outside the gene matches: 10. The CDR3 is 15 amino acids. The CDR3 bases are TGTGCCAGCACCTCAGCGGGAGGCTCGCAAGATACGCAGTATTTT. Translation gives CASTSAGGSQDTQYF.